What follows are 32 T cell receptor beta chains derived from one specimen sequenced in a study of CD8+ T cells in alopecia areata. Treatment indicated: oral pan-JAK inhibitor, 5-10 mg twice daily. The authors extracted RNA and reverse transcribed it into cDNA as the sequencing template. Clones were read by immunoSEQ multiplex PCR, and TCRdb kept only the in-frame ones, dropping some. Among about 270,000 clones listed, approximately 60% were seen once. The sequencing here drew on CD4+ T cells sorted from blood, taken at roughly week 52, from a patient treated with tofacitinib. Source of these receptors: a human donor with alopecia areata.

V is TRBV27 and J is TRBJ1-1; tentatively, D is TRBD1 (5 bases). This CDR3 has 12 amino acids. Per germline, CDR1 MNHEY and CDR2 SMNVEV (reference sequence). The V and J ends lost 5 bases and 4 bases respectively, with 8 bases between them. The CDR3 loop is CASSGGATEAFF. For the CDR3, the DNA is TGTGCCAGCAGTGGAGGGGCCACTGAAGCTTTCTTT.

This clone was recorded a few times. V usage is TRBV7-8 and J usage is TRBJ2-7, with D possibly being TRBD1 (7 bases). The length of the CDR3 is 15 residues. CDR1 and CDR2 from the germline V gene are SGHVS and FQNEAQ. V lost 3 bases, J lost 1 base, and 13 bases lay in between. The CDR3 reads CASSLEGANSYEQYF. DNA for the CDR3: TGTGCCAGCAGCTTGGAGGGGGCCAATTCCTACGAGCAGTACTTC.

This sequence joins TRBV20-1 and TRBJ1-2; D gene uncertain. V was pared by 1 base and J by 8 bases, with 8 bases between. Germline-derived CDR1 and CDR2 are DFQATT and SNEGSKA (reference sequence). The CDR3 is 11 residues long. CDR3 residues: CSARVAHGYTF. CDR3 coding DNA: TGCAGTGCTAGAGTAGCTCACGGCTACACCTTC.

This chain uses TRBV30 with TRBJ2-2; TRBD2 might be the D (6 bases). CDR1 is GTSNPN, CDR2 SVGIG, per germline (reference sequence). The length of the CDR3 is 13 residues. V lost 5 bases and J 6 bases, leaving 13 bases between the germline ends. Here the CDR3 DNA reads TGTGCCTGGGGGGCGGGGTTCGCCGGGGAGCTGTTTTTT. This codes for CAWGAGFAGELFF.

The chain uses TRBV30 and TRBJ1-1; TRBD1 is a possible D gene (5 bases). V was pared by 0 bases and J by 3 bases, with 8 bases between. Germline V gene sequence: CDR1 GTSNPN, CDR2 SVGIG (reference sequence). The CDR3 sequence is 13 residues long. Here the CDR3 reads CAWSVLGDTEAFF. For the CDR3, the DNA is TGTGCCTGGAGTGTTTTGGGGGACACTGAAGCTTTCTTT.

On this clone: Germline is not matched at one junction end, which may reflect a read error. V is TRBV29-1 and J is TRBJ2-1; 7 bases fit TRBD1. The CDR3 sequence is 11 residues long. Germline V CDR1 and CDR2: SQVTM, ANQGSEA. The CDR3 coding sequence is TGCAGCGTGGAAGGGGGCAGTGAGCAGTTCTTC. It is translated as CSVEGGSEQFF.

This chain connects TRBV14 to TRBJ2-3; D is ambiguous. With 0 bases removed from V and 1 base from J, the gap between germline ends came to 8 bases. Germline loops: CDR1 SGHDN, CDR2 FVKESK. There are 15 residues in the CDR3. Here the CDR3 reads CASSQEWEGTDTQYF. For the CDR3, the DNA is TGTGCCAGCAGCCAAGAGTGGGAAGGCACAGATACGCAGTATTTT.

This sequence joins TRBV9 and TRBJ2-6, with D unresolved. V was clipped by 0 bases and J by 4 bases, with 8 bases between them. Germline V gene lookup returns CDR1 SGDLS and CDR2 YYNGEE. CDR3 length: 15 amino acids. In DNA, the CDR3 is TGTGCCAGCAGCGTAGCCCCCTCCGGGGCCAACGTCCTGACTTTC. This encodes CASSVAPSGANVLTF.

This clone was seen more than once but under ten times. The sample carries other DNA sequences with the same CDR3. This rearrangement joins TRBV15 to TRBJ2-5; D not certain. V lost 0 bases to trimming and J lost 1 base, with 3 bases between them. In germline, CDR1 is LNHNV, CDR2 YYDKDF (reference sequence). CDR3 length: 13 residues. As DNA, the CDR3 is TGTGCCACCAGCAGAGATCGCCAAGAGACCCAGTACTTC. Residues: CATSRDRQETQYF.

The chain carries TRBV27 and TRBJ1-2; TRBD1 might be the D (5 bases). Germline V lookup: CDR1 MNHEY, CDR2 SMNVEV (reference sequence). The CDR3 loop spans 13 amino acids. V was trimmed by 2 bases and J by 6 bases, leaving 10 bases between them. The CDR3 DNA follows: TGTGCCAGCAGTTTACGGGGGGACCATGGCTACACCTTC. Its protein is CASSLRGDHGYTF.

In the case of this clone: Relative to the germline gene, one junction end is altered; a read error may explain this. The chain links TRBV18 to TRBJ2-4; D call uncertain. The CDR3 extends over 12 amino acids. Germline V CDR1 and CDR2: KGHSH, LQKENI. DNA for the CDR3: TGTGCCAGCTCACCACGGGTCCCTCACTTGAACTTC. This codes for CASSPRVPHLNF.

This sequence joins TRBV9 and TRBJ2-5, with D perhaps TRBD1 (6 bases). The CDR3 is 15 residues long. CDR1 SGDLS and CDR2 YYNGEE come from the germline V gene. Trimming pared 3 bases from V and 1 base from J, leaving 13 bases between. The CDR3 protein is CASSALGTPQETQYF. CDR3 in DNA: TGTGCCAGCAGCGCCCTCGGGACACCCCAAGAGACCCAGTACTTC. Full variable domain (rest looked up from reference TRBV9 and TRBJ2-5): DSGVTQTPKHLITATGQRVTLRCSPRSGDLSVYWYQQSLDQGLQFLIQYYNGEERAKGNILERFSAQQFPDLHSELNLSSLELGDSALYFCASSALGTPQETQYFGPGTRLLVL.

CDR3 coding DNA: TGTGCCAGCAGGCCCAACACAGATACGCAGTATTTT. Translating gives CASRPNTDTQYF. The V gene is TRBV2, the J gene TRBJ2-3; D is undetermined. The CDR3 length is 12 residues. Germline CDR1 is SNHLY and CDR2 is FYNNEI. Trimming left V 6 bases short and J 2 bases short, with 6 bases between.

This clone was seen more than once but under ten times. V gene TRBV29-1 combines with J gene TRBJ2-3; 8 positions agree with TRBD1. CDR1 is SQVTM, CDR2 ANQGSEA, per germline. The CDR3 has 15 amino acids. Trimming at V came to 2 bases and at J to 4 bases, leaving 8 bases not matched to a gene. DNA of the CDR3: TGCAGCGTTGAAAGGGCAGGGGGCGCTTCAGATACGCAGTATTTT. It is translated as CSVERAGGASDTQYF.

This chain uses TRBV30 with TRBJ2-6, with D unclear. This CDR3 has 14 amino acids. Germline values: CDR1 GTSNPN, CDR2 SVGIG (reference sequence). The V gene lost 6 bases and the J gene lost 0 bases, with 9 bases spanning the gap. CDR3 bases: TGTGCCTGCGCAGCCAGCTCTGGGGCCAACGTCCTGACTTTC. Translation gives CACAASSGANVLTF.

The chain's CDR3 is CASGLQGIEYGYTF. The CDR3 DNA is TGTGCTAGTGGATTGCAGGGGATTGAGTATGGCTACACCTTC. This sequence joins TRBV12-5 and TRBJ1-2; a possible D gene is TRBD1 (6 bases). This CDR3 comprises 14 residues. V gave up 6 bases and J gave up 5 bases, with 16 bases separating them. CDR1 LGHNT and CDR2 FRNRAP come from the germline V gene. Complete variable domain (other parts from reference TRBV12-5 and TRBJ1-2): DARVTQTPRHKVTEMGQEVTMRCQPILGHNTVFWYRQTMMQGLELLAYFRNRAPLDDSGMPKDRFSAEMPDATLATLKIQPSEPRDSAVYFCASGLQGIEYGYTFGSGTRLTVV.

CDR3 in DNA: TGTGCCTGGAGATATGGGTTTAAGAGCTATGGCTACACCTTC. It encodes CAWRYGFKSYGYTF. The chain carries TRBV30 and TRBJ1-2, with D unresolved. CDR3 length equals 14 residues. Trimming shortened V by 3 bases and J by 4 bases, and 15 bases separated the two germline ends. CDR1 and CDR2 from the germline V gene are GTSNPN and SVGIG (reference sequence).

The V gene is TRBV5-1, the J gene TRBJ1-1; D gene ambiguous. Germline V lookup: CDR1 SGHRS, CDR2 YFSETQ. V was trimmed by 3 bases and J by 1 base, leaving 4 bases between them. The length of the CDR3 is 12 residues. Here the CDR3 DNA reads TGCGCCAGCAGCTCCTCGAACACTGAAGCTTTCTTT. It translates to CASSSSNTEAFF.

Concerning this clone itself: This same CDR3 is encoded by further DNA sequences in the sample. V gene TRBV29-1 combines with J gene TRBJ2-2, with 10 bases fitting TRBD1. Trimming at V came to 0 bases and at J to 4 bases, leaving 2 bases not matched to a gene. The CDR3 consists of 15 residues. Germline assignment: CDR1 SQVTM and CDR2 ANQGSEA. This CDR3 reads CSVEDDRGRTGELFF. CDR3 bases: TGCAGCGTTGAAGATGACAGGGGGCGCACCGGGGAGCTGTTTTTT.

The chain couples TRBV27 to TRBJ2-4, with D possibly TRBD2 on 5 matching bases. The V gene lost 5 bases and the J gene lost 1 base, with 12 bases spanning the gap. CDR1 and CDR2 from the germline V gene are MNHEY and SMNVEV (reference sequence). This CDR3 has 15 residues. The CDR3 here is CASSHQGLAKNIQYF. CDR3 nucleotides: TGTGCCAGCAGTCACCAAGGACTGGCCAAAAACATTCAGTACTTC.

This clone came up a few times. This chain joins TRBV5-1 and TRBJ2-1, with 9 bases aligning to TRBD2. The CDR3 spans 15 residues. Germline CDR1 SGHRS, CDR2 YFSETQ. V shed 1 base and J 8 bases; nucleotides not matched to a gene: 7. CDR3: CASSLTSGGIHEQFF. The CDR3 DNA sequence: TGCGCCAGCAGCTTGACAAGCGGGGGGATCCATGAGCAGTTCTTC.

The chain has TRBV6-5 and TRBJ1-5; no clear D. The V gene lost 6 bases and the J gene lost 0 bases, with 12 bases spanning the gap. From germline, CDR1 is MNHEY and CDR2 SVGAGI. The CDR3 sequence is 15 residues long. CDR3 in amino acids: CASRSIQNSNQPQHF. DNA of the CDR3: TGTGCCAGCAGAAGTATCCAGAATAGCAATCAGCCCCAGCATTTT.

Written as DNA, the CDR3 is TGTGCCAGCAGTCCGGGACAGGGCGTGAAGACCCAGTACTTC. Its protein is CASSPGQGVKTQYF. This chain uses TRBV25-1 with TRBJ2-5; 9 nucleotides align to TRBD1. Germline trimming cut 5 bases from V and 6 bases from J; bases unmatched to any gene: 7. Per the germline V gene, CDR1 is MGHDK and CDR2 is SYGVNS. The CDR3 runs 14 residues.

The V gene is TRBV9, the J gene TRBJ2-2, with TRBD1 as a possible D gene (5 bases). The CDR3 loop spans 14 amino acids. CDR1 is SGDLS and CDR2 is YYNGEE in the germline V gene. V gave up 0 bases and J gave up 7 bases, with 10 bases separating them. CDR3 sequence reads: CASSVGPGIGELFF. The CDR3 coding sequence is TGTGCCAGCAGCGTAGGTCCAGGGATCGGGGAGCTGTTTTTT.

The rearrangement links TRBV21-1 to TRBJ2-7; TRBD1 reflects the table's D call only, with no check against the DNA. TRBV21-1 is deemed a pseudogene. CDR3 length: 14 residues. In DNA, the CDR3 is TGTGCCAGCAGCAAAGAAAGGGGCCTAGGAGAGCAGTACTTC. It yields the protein CASSKERGLGEQYF.

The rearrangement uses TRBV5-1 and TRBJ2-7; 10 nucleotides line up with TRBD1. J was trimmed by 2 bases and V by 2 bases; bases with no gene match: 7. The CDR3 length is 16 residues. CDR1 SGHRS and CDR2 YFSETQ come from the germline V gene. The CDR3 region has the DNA TGCGCCAGCAGCTTATTCGGGACAGGGGCGGCCTACGAGCAGTACTTC. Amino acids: CASSLFGTGAAYEQYF.

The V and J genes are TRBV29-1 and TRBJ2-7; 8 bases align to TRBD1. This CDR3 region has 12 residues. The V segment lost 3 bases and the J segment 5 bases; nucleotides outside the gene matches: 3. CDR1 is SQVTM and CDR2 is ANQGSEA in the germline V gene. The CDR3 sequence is CSVDQGADEQYF. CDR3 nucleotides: TGCAGCGTTGACCAGGGGGCTGACGAGCAGTACTTC.

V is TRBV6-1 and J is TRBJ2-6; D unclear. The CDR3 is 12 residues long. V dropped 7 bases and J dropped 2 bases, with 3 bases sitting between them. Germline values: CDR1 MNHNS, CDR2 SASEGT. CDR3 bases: TGTGCCAGCACAACTGGGGCCAACGTCCTGACTTTC. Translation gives CASTTGANVLTF.

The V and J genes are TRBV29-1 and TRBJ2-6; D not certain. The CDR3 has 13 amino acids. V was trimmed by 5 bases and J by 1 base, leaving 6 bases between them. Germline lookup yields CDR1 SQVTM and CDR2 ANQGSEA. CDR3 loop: CSVQGSGANVLTF. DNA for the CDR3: TGCAGCGTTCAAGGGTCTGGGGCCAACGTCCTGACTTTC.

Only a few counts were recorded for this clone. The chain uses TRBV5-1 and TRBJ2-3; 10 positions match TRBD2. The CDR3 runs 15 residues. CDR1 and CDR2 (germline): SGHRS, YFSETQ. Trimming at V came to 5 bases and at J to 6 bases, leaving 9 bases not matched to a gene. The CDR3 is CASRLRTSGGDTQYF. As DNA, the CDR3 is TGCGCCAGCAGACTCCGGACTAGCGGAGGGGATACGCAGTATTTT.

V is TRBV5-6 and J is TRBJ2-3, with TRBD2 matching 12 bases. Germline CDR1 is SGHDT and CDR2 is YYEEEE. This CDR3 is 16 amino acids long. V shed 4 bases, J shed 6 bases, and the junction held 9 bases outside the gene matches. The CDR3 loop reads CASSRSTSGGGDTQYF. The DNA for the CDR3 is TGTGCCAGCAGCCGCTCGACTAGCGGGGGAGGCGATACGCAGTATTTT.

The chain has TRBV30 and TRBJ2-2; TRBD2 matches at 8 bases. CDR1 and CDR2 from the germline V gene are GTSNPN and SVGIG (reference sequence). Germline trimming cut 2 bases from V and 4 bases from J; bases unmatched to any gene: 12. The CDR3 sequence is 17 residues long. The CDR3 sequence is CAWSSPPGGRRTGELFF. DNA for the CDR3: TGTGCCTGGAGTTCCCCCCCGGGGGGGAGGCGCACCGGGGAGCTGTTTTTT.